The present T cell receptor (beta chain) was sequenced within a study of blood T cell repertoires in COVID-19. Trimming removed 2 bases from V and 2 bases from J; junction bases left unmatched: 5. The germline V gene has CDR1 SGHKS and CDR2 YYEKEE (reference sequence). The length of the CDR3 is 16 residues. Assay: immunoSEQ multiplex PCR; the TCRdb copy retains only in-frame clones and omits some. The sample has over 250,000 clones, 80% to 90% seen once. Sequenced material: PBMCs or T cells enriched from blood (not recorded which). The receptor's source is a woman younger than 35 who had recovered from COVID-19. The chain uses TRBV5-5 and TRBJ2-3; the match to TRBD2 covers 10 bases. The CDR3 spells CASSLERGGNTDTQYF. For the CDR3, the DNA is TGTGCCAGCAGCTTAGAGCGGGGGGGGAACACAGATACGCAGTATTTT.